This passage covers 10 T cell receptor beta chains from one sample sequenced in a study of response to subunit inactivated influenza vaccine. MiXCR, applied by TCRdb to the RT-PCR reads, yields one record per CDR3 protein. This repertoire shows roughly 700,000 distinct CDR3 sequences, approximately 15% found once; its top ten account for 9.5% to 13%. The sample was PBMCs from blood, taken 12 days after vaccination. The receptors shown here come from a man aged 45-65 years who received an inactivated influenza vaccine.

The chain is built from TRBV6-2 or TRBV6-3 and TRBJ2-1; the D is unclear. Trimming took off 6 bases at V and 2 bases at J, with 17 bases between the two ends. The germline V gene has CDR1 MNHEY and CDR2 SVGEGT. The CDR3 runs 16 residues. CDR3 in amino acids: CASSQRLTEAYNEQFF. CDR3 nucleotides: TGTGCCAGCAGCCAACGACTGACTGAAGCCTACAATGAGCAGTTCTTC.

This clonotype was detected only a few times. DNA of the CDR3: TGTGCCAGCAGTTTCCAGGGGTTGGGATACACCATATATTTT. Protein: CASSFQGLGYTIYF. This chain joins TRBV12-3 or TRBV12-4 and TRBJ1-3; TRBD1 might be the D (6 bases). Trimming stripped 3 bases from V and 8 bases from J, with 14 bases between. The CDR3 runs to 14 residues.

This chain links TRBV29-1 with TRBJ2-5; D assignment may be TRBD1 or TRBD2 (5 bases each). In germline, CDR1 is SQVTM, CDR2 ANQGSEA. This CDR3 has 13 residues. V shed 4 bases and J shed 1 base, with 10 bases lying between them. CDR3: CSVVGTVQETQYF. The CDR3 DNA reads as TGCAGCGTTGTAGGGACCGTCCAAGAGACCCAGTACTTC. Using reference TRBV29-1 and TRBJ2-5 for the parts outside the CDR3, the full variable domain is SAVISQKPSRDICQRGTSLTIQCQVDSQVTMMFWYRQQPGQSLTLIATANQGSEATYESGFVIDKFPISRPNLTFSTLTVSNMSPEDSSIYLCSVVGTVQETQYFGPGTRLLVL.

This clonotype turned up a few times. V and J are TRBV2 and TRBJ1-1; 7 bases are a match to TRBD1. Germline lookup yields CDR1 SNHLY and CDR2 FYNNEI. After removal of 7 bases from V and 1 base from J, the junction contained 3 bases not matched to a gene. The CDR3 consists of 13 residues. The CDR3 loop reads CASIRQGNTEAFF. The CDR3 DNA reads TGTGCCAGCATACGACAGGGGAACACTGAAGCTTTCTTT.

This rearrangement joins TRBV7-2 to TRBJ2-1, with 9 nucleotides matching TRBD2. Germline lookup yields CDR1 SGHTA and CDR2 FQGNSA. The CDR3 extends over 12 amino acids. The J segment lost 13 bases and the V segment lost 5 bases, leaving 6 bases of the junction unmatched. CDR3 DNA: TGTGCCAGCAGCCCAACCGGGACTAGCCAGTTCTTC. This translates into CASSPTGTSQFF.

This sequence joins TRBV2 and TRBJ1-3; D is unresolved. CDR3 length equals 12 residues. Between the trimmed V and J ends, which lost 1 base and 4 bases, there was a span of 2 bases. Germline lookup yields CDR1 SNHLY and CDR2 FYNNEI. The CDR3, as DNA: TGTGCCAGCAGTGAAGTCGGAAACACCATATATTTT. Its protein product is CASSEVGNTIYF.

This clonotype occurred a few times. V is TRBV20-1 and J is TRBJ2-3; perhaps D is TRBD1 or TRBD2 (5 bases each). Germline V lookup: CDR1 DFQATT, CDR2 SNEGSKA (reference sequence). Trimming took off 6 bases at V and 0 bases at J, with 16 bases between the two ends. CDR3 length: 15 residues. The CDR3 sequence is CSATKPGRSTDTQYF. DNA of the CDR3: TGCAGTGCCACAAAACCGGGACGGAGCACAGATACGCAGTATTTT.

The genes are TRBV4-3 and TRBJ2-3; tentatively, D is TRBD1 or TRBD2 (6 bases each). The V and J ends lost 5 bases and 5 bases respectively, with 17 bases between them. Germline-derived CDR1 and CDR2 are LGHNA and YSLEER. This CDR3 region has 15 residues. The CDR3 reads CASSIGWRGVDTQYF. CDR3 DNA: TGCGCCAGCAGCATCGGGTGGAGGGGGGTAGATACGCAGTATTTT.

The chain uses TRBV9 and TRBJ2-1; a possible D gene is TRBD2 (6 bases). Germline CDR1 SGDLS, CDR2 YYNGEE. The CDR3 is 15 amino acids. V was pared by 0 bases and J by 9 bases, with 16 bases between. DNA for the CDR3: TGTGCCAGCAGCGTAGTGGACACCCGGAGGGTTGAGCAGTTCTTC. It yields the protein CASSVVDTRRVEQFF.

The chain carries TRBV6-4 and TRBJ2-2; D might be TRBD1 (5 bases). Germline lookup yields CDR1 MRHNA and CDR2 SNTAGT. Trimming removed 0 bases at V and 1 base at J, with 6 bases between. There are 15 residues in the CDR3. The CDR3 coding sequence is TGTGCCAGCAGTGACTCGGGGCAGAACACCGGGGAGCTGTTTTTT. Its translation: CASSDSGQNTGELFF.